Listed below are T cell receptor beta chains from one sample, sequenced in a study of blood T cells in healthy people across ages. A single record per CDR3 protein comes from TCRdb applying MiXCR to the 5' RACE reads. The sample lists about 780,000 distinct CDR3 sequences, roughly 26% occurring once. In addition, the sample was reused for a study of T cells of mothers and their children.

The specimen sequenced was blood. Every receptor here comes from a boy aged 10-17 years in good health. The CDR3 runs from the conserved cysteine through the conserved F or W. A D gene is named only where the DNA matches it firmly. Rows may omit the clone size; those that give it use once, few, many or a size class.

j_gene | v_gene | d_gene | abundance | CDR3nt | CDR3aa
TRBJ2-6 | TRBV5-1 | TRBD2 | few | TGCGCCAGCAGCCACCTAGCGGGGGTCTCTGGGGCCAACGTCCTGACTTTC | CASSHLAGVSGANVLTF
TRBJ2-5 | TRBV12-3/TRBV12-4 | . | few | TGTGCCAGCAGTTTCGGGACGGGGGGCCAGAAAGAGACCCAGTACTTC | CASSFGTGGQKETQYF
TRBJ1-6 | TRBV20-1 | . | once | TGCAGTGCTAGAGATCTCGGGGGGAGTTCACCCCTCCACTTT | CSARDLGGSSPLHF
TRBJ1-5 | TRBV2 | . | . | TGTGCCAGCAGTTCCGAGGGGCAGCCCCAGCATTTT | CASSSEGQPQHF
TRBJ2-1 | TRBV12-3/TRBV12-4 | TRBD1 | . | TGTGCCAGCAGTTTGGGGACAGGGCCCCTCAATGAGCAGTTCTTC | CASSLGTGPLNEQFF
TRBJ1-1 | TRBV14 | . | . | TGTGCCAGCGGGCCCGGCAACACTGAAGCTTTCTTT | CASGPGNTEAFF
TRBJ2-5 | TRBV20-1 | TRBD2 | . | TGCAGTGCTAGAGATACTAGCGGCCAAGAGACCCAGTACTTC | CSARDTSGQETQYF
TRBJ2-5 | TRBV20-1 | . | . | TGCAGTGCTAGAGATCCTAACTATCAAGAGACCCAGTACTTC | CSARDPNYQETQYF
TRBJ2-7 | TRBV27 | . | once | TGTGCCAGCAGTTTAAATACAGGGCGCGAGCAGTACTTC | CASSLNTGREQYF
TRBJ2-1 | TRBV28 | TRBD2 | . | TGTGCCAGCACCAGCTTGCGGGGGGTCTCCCGGAATGAGCAGTTCTTC | CASTSLRGVSRNEQFF
TRBJ2-5 | TRBV27 | TRBD1 | few | TGTGCCAGCAAGACCGGGACAGGTCTAGAGACCCAGTACTTC | CASKTGTGLETQYF
TRBJ2-1 | TRBV29-1 | . | . | TGCAGCGTTGAAAAACTGCTGTACAAAGGGCGGTACTTC | CSVEKLLYKGRYF
TRBJ2-1 | TRBV29-1 | . | . | TGCAGCGTTGATGATCTGGGGGTAGGCTCCTACAATGAGCAGTTCTTC | CSVDDLGVGSYNEQFF
TRBJ1-2 | TRBV29-1 | . | . | TGCAGCGGGACGTCTAACTATGGCTACACCTTC | CSGTSNYGYTF
TRBJ1-1 | TRBV3-1 | . | . | TGTGCCAGCAGCCAAGGGGGGCCGCGGGGGGCTCAAGCTTTCTTT | CASSQGGPRGAQAFF
TRBJ2-3 | TRBV9 | TRBD1 | . | TGTGCCAGCAACTCTGGGACAGGGATCACAGATACGCAGTATTTT | CASNSGTGITDTQYF
TRBJ1-3 | TRBV3-1 | . | . | TGTGCCAGCAGCCGGGGACCAACCCCTGGAAACACCATATATTTT | CASSRGPTPGNTIYF
TRBJ2-5 | TRBV30 | . | . | TGTGCCTGGAGTGAACAGCAAGAGACCCAGTACTTC | CAWSEQQETQYF
TRBJ1-2 | TRBV7-8 | . | . | TGTGCCAGCAGCTTAGGTACCCAGGGCATCGGCTACACCTTC | CASSLGTQGIGYTF
TRBJ2-5 | TRBV6-5 | . | . | TGTGCCAGCAGCCCCACTAGGGCGAGGGAGTACTTC | CASSPTRAREYF
TRBJ2-7 | TRBV2 | TRBD1 | . | TGTGCCAGCGCCCCCGGACAGGTCTTCGACGAGCAGTACTTC | CASAPGQVFDEQYF
TRBJ2-2 | TRBV7-8 | . | . | TGTGCCAGCAGTTCCAGGTCCACCGGGGAGCTGTTTTTT | CASSSRSTGELFF
TRBJ2-5 | TRBV20-1 | . | few | TGCAGTGCTAGGTTTCCGGGCAGGGAGCAGTACTTC | CSARFPGREQYF
TRBJ2-3 | TRBV12-3/TRBV12-4 | TRBD2 | few | TGTGCCAGCAGCCCCCGAGACGCGGGGGGGAACACAGATACGCAGTATTTT | CASSPRDAGGNTDTQYF
TRBJ1-1 | TRBV29-1 | . | few | TGCAGCGGTACAAGGGACCTGAGCACTGAAGCTTTCTTT | CSGTRDLSTEAFF
TRBJ2-2 | TRBV7-6 | TRBD1 | . | TGTGCCAGCAGGGGACAGGCGGGCGTGGGCACCGGGGAGCTGTTTTTT | CASRGQAGVGTGELFF
TRBJ2-1 | TRBV28 | . | . | TGTGCCAGCAGCTCCGGGACGGATCTCGTTAGGTTCTGGTTCTTC | CASSSGTDLVRFWFF
TRBJ1-2 | TRBV20-1 | . | few | TGCAGTGCTAGAGATGGGGACTATGGCTACACCTTC | CSARDGDYGYTF
TRBJ2-3 | TRBV11-3 | TRBD1 | . | TGTGCCAGCAGCTTATCGGACAGGGTTTCAGATACGCAGTATTTT | CASSLSDRVSDTQYF
TRBJ2-3 | TRBV5-1 | TRBD2 | . | TGCGCCAGCAGCTACCGGGACTACACAGATACGCAGTATTTT | CASSYRDYTDTQYF
TRBJ2-7 | TRBV7-9 | . | . | TGTGCCAGCAGCGCGGGACTCCGGGACTACGAGCAGTACTTC | CASSAGLRDYEQYF
TRBJ2-6 | TRBV5-1 | . | few | TGCGCCAGCAGCCGGGGGGCTGGTAGCTCTGGGGCCAACGTCCTGACTTTC | CASSRGAGSSGANVLTF
TRBJ2-7 | TRBV13 | TRBD2 | once | TGTGCCAGCAGCTTAAGCCTTAGGAGCGGGAGGGACGAGCAGTACTTC | CASSLSLRSGRDEQYF
TRBJ1-2 | TRBV28 | TRBD1 | . | TGTGCCAGCAGTTTAGGACCCGGGACAGGGGTCAACTATGGCTACACCTTC | CASSLGPGTGVNYGYTF
TRBJ2-3 | TRBV20-1 | TRBD1 | . | TGCAGTGCTAGTCCGGGACAGCACACAGATACGCAGTATTTT | CSASPGQHTDTQYF
TRBJ2-3 | TRBV6-1 | TRBD2 | once | TGTGCCAGCAGCCTGGAGGCTAGCGGGGTAACTTCTAGCACAGATACGCAGTATTTT | CASSLEASGVTSSTDTQYF
TRBJ1-4 | TRBV6-2/TRBV6-3 | . | few | TGTGCCAGCACCTACCGTATAGGGGGTGAAAAACTGTTTTTT | CASTYRIGGEKLFF
TRBJ2-5 | TRBV6-6 | TRBD1 | . | TGTGCCAGCAGTACCCGGGACAGGGGCAAAGAGACCCAGTACTTC | CASSTRDRGKETQYF
TRBJ2-4 | TRBV4-1 | . | once | TGCGCCAGCAGCCAAGAGCGGGGGCGCTCCTTTCAGTACTTC | CASSQERGRSFQYF
TRBJ2-1 | TRBV7-9 | TRBD2 | few | TGTGCCAGCACTCTAGCGGGGGCTGATGATGAGCAGTTCTTC | CASTLAGADDEQFF
TRBJ1-1 | TRBV29-1 | . | . | TGCAGCGTTCAGCAGAACACTGAAGCTTTCTTT | CSVQQNTEAFF
TRBJ1-1 | TRBV9 | TRBD1 | few | TGTGCCAGCAGCGCACTAGGGGACAGGGCGAACACTGAAGCTTTCTTT | CASSALGDRANTEAFF
TRBJ1-4 | TRBV6-6 | . | few | TGTGCCAGCAGTCATCCGGGACATCGGGATGAAAAACTGTTTTTT | CASSHPGHRDEKLFF
TRBJ2-5 | TRBV13 | . | few | TGCGCCAGCAGCGCCTACCAAGAGACCCAGTACTTC | CASSAYQETQYF
TRBJ2-7 | TRBV6-1 | TRBD1 | . | TGTGCCAGCAGGGAAAGACCTGGGACAGGGAGCTCCTACGAGCAGTACTTC | CASRERPGTGSSYEQYF
TRBJ2-1 | TRBV12-5 | . | . | TGTGCTAGTGGTTTGGGGGGGGGCGTTGAGCAGTTCTTC | CASGLGGGVEQFF
TRBJ1-6 | TRBV4-1 | . | . | TGCGCCAGCAGCCAAGTAACAGGGCATAATTCACCCCTCCACTTT | CASSQVTGHNSPLHF
TRBJ1-2 | TRBV10-3 | . | . | TGTGCCATCAGTGAGGGAAGGCAGCGATACCCTAACTATGGCTACACCTTC | CAISEGRQRYPNYGYTF
TRBJ2-5 | TRBV7-9 | . | . | TGTGCCAGCAGCTTCTCGGGACTCCTTAAGGAGCAGTACTTC | CASSFSGLLKEQYF
TRBJ2-7 | TRBV5-1 | . | few | TGCGCCAGCAGCTTTGAAGCGGGACAGCCCTACGAGCAGTACTTC | CASSFEAGQPYEQYF
TRBJ2-7 | TRBV29-1 | TRBD1 | few | TGCAGCGTGGACCGGACAGGAAACTCCTACGAGCAGTACTTC | CSVDRTGNSYEQYF
TRBJ2-4 | TRBV5-5 | . | . | TGTGCCAGCAGGGAGGGTAGAGCCAAAAACATTCAGTACTTC | CASREGRAKNIQYF
TRBJ2-1 | TRBV6-2/TRBV6-3 | . | . | TGTGCCAGCAGGGACGGCTACAATGAGCAGTTCTTC | CASRDGYNEQFF
TRBJ1-5 | TRBV5-5 | TRBD1 | . | TGTGCCAGCAGTAACAACAGGGGCGGCAATCAGCCCCAGCATTTT | CASSNNRGGNQPQHF
TRBJ2-6 | TRBV29-1 | . | few | TGCAGCGTTGAATCCGGAGGGGCTGGGGCCAACGTCCTGACTTTC | CSVESGGAGANVLTF
TRBJ1-4 | TRBV4-2 | . | few | TGTGCCAGCAGCCACCCCTGGCGACAGGTCGGTGAAAAACTGTTTTTT | CASSHPWRQVGEKLFF
TRBJ2-5 | TRBV25-1 | TRBD2 | few | TGTGCCAGCCGACTAGCTTGGACCCAGTACTTC | CASRLAWTQYF
TRBJ2-3 | TRBV28 | . | . | TGTGCCAGCAGTTTATTACAAGATACGCAGTATTTT | CASSLLQDTQYF
TRBJ2-1 | TRBV29-1 | . | few | TGCAGCGTTGAGGCGGCAGGGGACGCCTTCTACAATGAGCAGTTCTTC | CSVEAAGDAFYNEQFF
TRBJ2-7 | TRBV20-1 | TRBD1 | . | TGCAGTGCTAGAGATTTGGGGAGACAGGGTAGCTACGAGCAGTACTTC | CSARDLGRQGSYEQYF